Following are 27 T cell receptor beta chains from one sample sequenced in a study of T-cell memory formation after mild COVID-19. Using its own MiXCR run on the 5' RACE reads, TCRdb lists one record per CDR3 protein. The table records fewer than 150,000 distinct CDR3 sequences, more than 15% of them present only once. The specimen sequenced was PBMCs or a T cell subset sorted from them (not recorded which). The receptors originated from a man aged 18 to 35 who had mild COVID-19 (a few samples of this study predate the infection). Cell type and time point are not known.

Only one count was recorded for this clonotype. The J gene is TRBJ1-4, the V gene TRBV7-8; possibly TRBD1 for D (6 bases). V shed 5 bases and J shed 11 bases, with 12 bases lying between them. The CDR3 loop spans 12 amino acids. Germline V gene data show CDR1 as SGHVS and CDR2 as FQNEAQ. CDR3 loop: CASSLDRYKLFF. The DNA of the CDR3 is TGTGCCAGCAGCCTGGACAGATATAAACTGTTTTTT.

V gene TRBV4-1 combines with J gene TRBJ2-5; 9 bases are a match to TRBD1. CDR3 length: 17 amino acids. Per the germline V gene, CDR1 is MGHRA and CDR2 is YSYEKL. Trimming at V came to 3 bases and at J to 2 bases, leaving 10 bases not matched to a gene. Written as DNA, the CDR3 is TGCGCCAGCAGCCACAGGACAGGGGCGGTTTGGCAAGAGACCCAGTACTTC. Protein sequence: CASSHRTGAVWQETQYF.

V usage is TRBV7-8 and J usage is TRBJ2-6, with no clear D. The CDR3 is 14 amino acids. V dropped 1 base and J dropped 2 bases, with 3 bases sitting between them. Germline V gene data show CDR1 as SGHVS and CDR2 as FQNEAQ. CDR3 sequence reads: CASSLDTGANVLTF. The CDR3 DNA reads as TGTGCCAGCAGCTTAGATACTGGGGCCAACGTCCTGACTTTC.

This clonotype was detected only a few times. The chain recombines TRBV7-2 with TRBJ2-6; D not resolved. V dropped 2 bases and J dropped 0 bases, with 11 bases sitting between them. The germline CDR1 and CDR2 sequences are SGHTA and FQGNSA. The CDR3 has 17 residues. Here the CDR3 reads CASSLIWRTSGANVLTF. CDR3 bases: TGTGCCAGCAGCTTAATATGGCGGACCTCTGGGGCCAACGTCCTGACTTTC.

This chain connects TRBV4-3 to TRBJ1-2; tentative D call: TRBD1 (5 bases). This CDR3 contains 14 residues. Trimming stripped 0 bases from V and 7 bases from J, with 12 bases between. The V gene's germline CDR1 is LGHNA and CDR2 YSLEER. CDR3 loop: CASSQDRRGGGYTF. The CDR3 bases are TGCGCCAGCAGCCAAGATCGTAGGGGCGGTGGCTACACCTTC.

This clonotype was counted only a few times. V usage is TRBV5-6 and J usage is TRBJ2-2; no clear D. Deletions cut 2 bases from V and 5 bases from J, with 10 bases between. The CDR3 runs 14 residues. Germline-derived CDR1 and CDR2 are SGHDT and YYEEEE. The CDR3 DNA reads TGTGCCAGCAGCTTAGACCGAAGGACCGGGGAGCTGTTTTTT. It is translated as CASSLDRRTGELFF.

This clonotype was counted only a few times. The chain has TRBV5-4 and TRBJ2-5; 8 bases are a match to TRBD1. This CDR3 region has 16 residues. V lost 4 bases to trimming and J lost 1 base; unmatched junction nucleotides: 9. Germline V gives CDR1 SGHNT, CDR2 YYREEE (reference sequence). Here the CDR3 reads CASSPGAGTGQETQYF. The CDR3 DNA sequence: TGTGCCAGCAGCCCGGGGGCCGGGACAGGCCAAGAGACCCAGTACTTC.

This clonotype was seen more than once but under ten times. This sequence joins TRBV15 and TRBJ1-4, with D unresolved. Per germline, CDR1 LNHNV and CDR2 YYDKDF (reference sequence). Between the trimmed V and J ends, which lost 1 base and 5 bases, there was a span of 8 bases. This CDR3 contains 14 residues. The CDR3 region has the DNA TGTGCCACCAGCAGAGTCCCTTACAATGAAAAACTGTTTTTT. Its translation is CATSRVPYNEKLFF.

This chain links TRBV12-3 or TRBV12-4 with TRBJ1-4, with D possibly TRBD1 on 5 matching bases. The CDR3 length is 16 residues. The V and J ends lost 3 bases and 5 bases respectively, with 16 bases between them. Written as DNA, the CDR3 is TGTGCCAGCAGTTTTCCCCGGGGGACTGGGAATGAAAAACTGTTTTTT. This sequence encodes CASSFPRGTGNEKLFF.

This chain connects TRBV5-1 to TRBJ1-6, with D maybe TRBD1 (6 bases). The CDR3 is 15 residues long. Trimming left V 0 bases short and J 5 bases short, with 9 bases between. Germline V lookup: CDR1 SGHRS, CDR2 YFSETQ. The CDR3 region has the DNA TGCGCCAGCAGCTTGGGGACAGACAATAATTCACCCCTCCACTTT. This codes for CASSLGTDNNSPLHF.

In its sample, this clonotype was seen a few times. The rearrangement uses TRBV6-5 and TRBJ2-7, with D unclear. V shed 6 bases and J shed 4 bases, with 19 bases lying between them. The CDR3 loop spans 15 amino acids. The germline V gene encodes CDR1 MNHEY and CDR2 SVGAGI. The CDR3 sequence is CASRSSGVFGYEQYV. In DNA form, the CDR3 reads TGTGCCAGCAGGTCTAGTGGAGTGTTTGGGTACGAGCAGTACGTC.

This clonotype was seen a handful of times. The rearrangement uses TRBV7-2 and TRBJ2-3; D is perhaps TRBD2 (5 bases). CDR1 is SGHTA, CDR2 FQGNSA, per germline. CDR3 size: 14 residues. Trimming took off 2 bases at V and 4 bases at J, with 10 bases between the two ends. The CDR3 loop reads CASSLTEVADTQYF. For the CDR3, the DNA is TGTGCCAGCAGCTTAACGGAGGTCGCAGATACGCAGTATTTT.

This clonotype occurred a few times. This rearrangement joins TRBV27 to TRBJ2-7; TRBD1 agrees at 8 bases. From germline, CDR1 is MNHEY and CDR2 SMNVEV (reference sequence). This CDR3 spans 13 amino acids. V lost 3 bases, J lost 7 bases, and 5 bases stayed unmatched. The CDR3 loop reads CASSLTGVREQYF. The CDR3, as DNA: TGTGCCAGCAGTTTGACAGGGGTGCGGGAGCAGTACTTC.

This clonotype was seen a few times. The chain has TRBV2 and TRBJ1-1; tentative D call: TRBD1 (6 bases). CDR3 size: 16 residues. Trimming shortened V by 5 bases and J by 4 bases, and 20 bases separated the two germline ends. Germline CDR1 reads SNHLY; CDR2 reads FYNNEI. Here the CDR3 DNA reads TGTGCCAGCAGTCCCAGGAGCACAGGGACGGGCACTGAAGCTTTCTTT. It translates to CASSPRSTGTGTEAFF. The full variable domain, its missing parts supplied by reference TRBV2 and TRBJ1-1, is EPEVTQTPSHQVTQMGQEVILRCVPISNHLYFYWYRQILGQKVEFLVSFYNNEISEKSEIFDDQFSVERPDGSNFTLKIRSTKLEDSAMYFCASSPRSTGTGTEAFFGQGTRLTVV.

The chain joins TRBV7-2 to TRBJ2-7; D possibly corresponds to TRBD1 (6 bases). Germline V gene data show CDR1 as SGHTA and CDR2 as FQGNSA. With 0 bases removed from V and 6 bases from J, the gap between germline ends came to 9 bases. The CDR3 has 13 amino acids. The DNA of the CDR3 is TGTGCCAGCAGCTTAGCGGGGGCACCCGAGCAGTACTTC. This sequence encodes CASSLAGAPEQYF.

CDR3 sequence: CASSIRGGSYTEAFF. CDR3 in DNA: TGTGCCAGCAGCATTCGGGGGGGCAGCTACACTGAAGCTTTCTTT. J is TRBJ1-1 and V is TRBV6-6; maybe TRBD1 (6 bases). The CDR3 has 15 amino acids. Germline CDR1 MNHNY, CDR2 SVGAGI (reference sequence). V was trimmed by 6 bases and J by 3 bases, leaving 17 bases between them.

V gene TRBV29-1 combines with J gene TRBJ1-2, with a possible D match to TRBD1 (6 bases). Germline-derived CDR1 and CDR2 are SQVTM and ANQGSEA. The CDR3 has 13 amino acids. Trimming removed 6 bases from V and 4 bases from J, with 15 bases in between. CDR3 nucleotide sequence: TGCAGCGTGGGTGGACAGTCGAGCTATGGCTACACCTTC. Amino acid sequence: CSVGGQSSYGYTF.

The rearrangement links TRBV5-1 to TRBJ1-1, with 9 bases aligning to TRBD1. CDR1 SGHRS and CDR2 YFSETQ come from the germline V gene. The CDR3 covers 13 residues. With 5 bases clipped from V and 3 bases from J, the junction kept 2 bases outside the gene matches. CDR3 loop: CASRWDRDTEAFF. The CDR3 bases are TGCGCCAGCAGATGGGACAGGGACACTGAAGCTTTCTTT.

This clonotype has just a few counts. This chain links TRBV27 with TRBJ2-7; D perhaps matches TRBD1 (5 bases). V gave up 5 bases and J gave up 3 bases, with 11 bases separating them. Germline V gene data show CDR1 as MNHEY and CDR2 as SMNVEV (reference sequence). The CDR3 has 13 residues. This CDR3 reads CASSLKQDYEQYV. DNA for the CDR3: TGTGCCAGCAGTCTTAAACAGGACTACGAGCAGTACGTC.

This clonotype was found a few times. This chain joins TRBV29-1 and TRBJ1-1; TRBD1 might be the D (6 bases). CDR3 size: 11 residues. The V and J ends lost 7 bases and 0 bases respectively, with 6 bases between them. Germline-derived CDR1 and CDR2 are SQVTM and ANQGSEA. CDR3 residues: CSAGVNTEAFF. In nucleotides, the CDR3 is TGCAGCGCAGGGGTGAACACTGAAGCTTTCTTT.

The genes are TRBV20-1 and TRBJ2-7, with 8 bases matching TRBD2. The V and J ends lost 2 bases and 5 bases, in that order; junction bases with no gene match: 20. CDR1 is DFQATT and CDR2 is SNEGSKA in the germline V gene (reference sequence). The CDR3 contains 18 residues. The CDR3 nucleotides are TGCAGTGCTAGACTCCGCTACCAAGGACTAGCAACAATCCACGAGCAGTACTTC. It encodes CSARLRYQGLATIHEQYF.

Only a few counts were recorded for this clonotype. The chain uses TRBV19 and TRBJ2-5; 9 nucleotides match TRBD2. The V gene's germline CDR1 is LNHDA and CDR2 SQIVND (reference sequence). The CDR3 has 15 residues. V was clipped by 4 bases and J by 4 bases; unmatched bases: 7. The chain's CDR3 is CASSTTGTSLETQYF. DNA for the CDR3: TGTGCCAGTAGTACGACCGGGACTAGCTTAGAGACCCAGTACTTC.

This clonotype has only a few counts. V and J are TRBV11-2 and TRBJ2-2, with TRBD1 matching 7 bases. CDR1 SGHAT and CDR2 FQNNGV come from the germline V gene. The trim removed 8 bases at V and 7 bases at J, leaving 7 bases unmatched. This CDR3 has 13 amino acids. The CDR3 DNA follows: TGTGCCAGCGGGTTACACAGGGGCGGGGAGCTGTTTTTT. The encoded protein is CASGLHRGGELFF.

This chain links TRBV5-1 with TRBJ1-1; 8 bases match TRBD1. Unmatched junction bases numbered 8, after V lost 5 bases and J lost 5 bases. The CDR3 consists of 14 residues. Germline CDR1 is SGHRS and CDR2 is YFSETQ. CDR3 DNA: TGCGCCAGCAGTAGACAGGGGCAGGGGACTGAAGCTTTCTTT. It yields the protein CASSRQGQGTEAFF.

This clonotype was detected a few times. The chain is built from TRBV11-2 and TRBJ1-1; D not certain. CDR1 and CDR2 from the germline V gene are SGHAT and FQNNGV. The CDR3 is 14 amino acids. V lost 3 bases to trimming and J lost 0 bases, with 8 bases between them. The CDR3 nucleotides read TGTGCCAGCAGCTTCAGTAGCATGAACACTGAAGCTTTCTTT. Its translation: CASSFSSMNTEAFF. Supplemented by reference TRBV11-2 and TRBJ1-1, the full variable domain reads EAGVAQSPRYKIIEKRQSVAFWCNPISGHATLYWYQQILGQGPKLLIQFQNNGVVDDSQLPKDRFSAERLKGVDSTLKIQPAKLEDSAVYLCASSFSSMNTEAFFGQGTRLTVV.

This clonotype was observed a handful of times. The chain employs TRBV12-3 or TRBV12-4 and TRBJ1-1; the match to TRBD1 covers 8 bases. The J segment lost 8 bases and the V segment lost 1 base, leaving 3 bases of the junction unmatched. The CDR3 is made up of 13 amino acids. CDR3 coding DNA: TGTGCCAGCAGTTTAGGGGGACAGGTCGAAGCTTTCTTT. It translates to CASSLGGQVEAFF.

A few counts support this clonotype. This chain connects TRBV21-1 to TRBJ1-2. TRBV21-1 is noted as a pseudogene. The CDR3 extends over 13 amino acids. The CDR3 DNA sequence: TGTGCCAGCAGCAAGGGGACGGCCTATGGCTACACCTTC. Translated: CASSKGTAYGYTF.